The 4 T cell receptor beta chains presented below share a single source sample, sequenced in a study of T cell responses to AZD1222 COVID-19 vaccine (dated by TCRdb to the early 2020s). This sample's time point label indicates: about 28 days (+/-7) after the second vaccine dose. The library was obtained by the immunoSEQ multiplex PCR assay. TCRdb limited this immuneACCESS table to in-frame rearrangements with V and J called. A share of clones is missing; checked studies link under half to unresolved V genes, and the rest is unexplained. Across this sample there are 160,000 or so clones, with roughly 92% seen only once. The ten most abundant clones make up about 4.6% of the sample. The specimen was peripheral blood, collected 28 days after the second AZD1222 dose. Every receptor here comes from an adult who received the AZD1222 COVID-19 vaccine.

The chain carries TRBV5-1 and TRBJ1-3, with a tentative D call TRBD1 (5 bases). CDR1 and CDR2 (germline): SGHRS, YFSETQ. V was clipped by 3 bases and J by 2 bases, with 18 bases between them. CDR3 length: 17 residues. CDR3 nucleotides: TGCGCCAGCAGCTCTGTGGGACGGCCTGGGCCTGGAAACACCATATATTTT. Protein product: CASSSVGRPGPGNTIYF.

Points on this clone: The sample holds other DNA sequences that translate to the same CDR3. This chain joins TRBV5-1 and TRBJ2-2, with TRBD2 identical over 13 bases. Germline CDR1 and CDR2: SGHRS and YFSETQ. The trim removed 5 bases at V and 2 bases at J, leaving 6 bases unmatched. The CDR3 runs 17 residues. This chain's CDR3 is CASSWTSGSPNTGELFF. The CDR3 DNA reads as TGCGCCAGCAGTTGGACTAGCGGGAGCCCAAACACCGGGGAGCTGTTTTTT.

This clone was picked up a small number of times. V and J are TRBV18 and TRBJ2-7; 13 bases agree with TRBD2. Germline CDR1 KGHSH, CDR2 LQKENI. With V trimmed by 0 bases and J by 9 bases, 8 bases remained unmatched. The CDR3 covers 16 residues. The CDR3: CASSPPQLAGGLVQYF. In nucleotides, the CDR3 is TGTGCCAGCTCACCACCGCAACTAGCGGGAGGGCTGGTGCAGTACTTC.

The chain employs TRBV18 and TRBJ2-1, with D perhaps matching TRBD2 (5 bases). This CDR3 has 15 residues. Germline lookup yields CDR1 KGHSH and CDR2 LQKENI. Trimming left V 3 bases short and J 0 bases short, with 9 bases between. The CDR3 DNA follows: TGTGCCAGCTCACCTAGGGAGAGCTCCTACAATGAGCAGTTCTTC. Amino acids: CASSPRESSYNEQFF.